Listed below are T cell receptor beta chains from one sample, sequenced in a study of a mutant IDH1 vaccine in newly diagnosed glioma. These receptors are not linked to any known antigen. Data came from immunoSEQ multiplex PCR; TCRdb stores just in-frame clones and leaves some out. The sample carries 70,000 to 100,000 clones, around nine tenths recorded once. Sequenced material: PBMCs, taken from a glioma patient whose treatment included an IDH1 peptide vaccine. The receptor source for this set is a woman aged 45-65 years with glioma. The CDR3 runs from the conserved cysteine through the conserved F or W. Each record gives: clone size, V gene, CDR3 protein. Where a row states a size, it is once, few, many or the class of an expanded clone; other rows omit it.

. TRBV5-1 CASSLATGQETQYF
. TRBV18 CASSPRNGDRVDNEQFF
once TRBV13 CASSSGTGDKQYF
. TRBV7-9 CASSFQGQAFF
. TRBV6-6 CASTPRTDTQYF
. TRBV5-5 CASSSWSNQPQHF
. TRBV5-1 CASSLSGASNEKLFF
once TRBV5-1 CASTVAGGYNEQFF
. TRBV11-2 CASSSTYRGAYEQYF
few TRBV10-2 CASSTDRFNQPQHF
. TRBV28 CASRTGWSNQPQHF
. TRBV7-6 CASSSGLAITGELFF
few TRBV30 CAWNPQGRRNTEAFF
. TRBV18 CASSPDIGSGYNEQFF
. TRBV27 CASRPGQVLIYEQYF
. TRBV30 CAWRTSGETYEQYF
. TRBV7-9 CASSPSGSSYNEQFF
. TRBV28 CATMNRGFEKLFF
. TRBV5-1 CASSFYVWDTGELFF
. TRBV11-2 CASMPLRAAYEQYF
few TRBV5-1 CASSPGTGQYHSPLHF
. TRBV5-1 CASSSRTGIDGYTF
. TRBV19 CASSIVAMGIMNTEAFF
once TRBV18 CASSPGQGKGQGEKLFF
. TRBV5-1 CASSSSTGTNTYEQYF
. TRBV11-2 CASSLGEGQGGARYF
. TRBV11-2 CASSFSGTQETQYF
. TRBV27 CASRGVGASGYNEQFF
. TRBV7-9 CASSLASGNTGELFF
. TRBV4-1 CASSQDRGQGAYEQYF
. TRBV7-2 CASSLGGQETQYF
. TRBV5-1 CASSHGTGNQPQHF
. TRBV9 CASSTTPTYEQYF
. TRBV5-1 CASSWLTVNTEAFF
. TRBV7-8 CASSLSRTSLNEQFF
. TRBV2 CASSVLEDYSNQPQHF
once TRBV4-1 CASSQPTSSRPYEQYF
once TRBV6-5 CASSYAASGTHEQFF
. TRBV6-1 CASSARRTFASTDTQYF
. TRBV11-2 CASRGLSSSYNEQFF
. TRBV30 CAWYRDLGNTIYF
. TRBV30 CAWSVLGTEAQPQHF
once TRBV6-5 CASSYKRGGDTQYF